The 4 T cell receptor beta chains presented below share a single source sample, sequenced in a study of CD8+ T cells in alopecia areata. Isolated RNA was reverse transcribed into cDNA used as the sequencing template. This table comes from immunoSEQ multiplex PCR, and its TCRdb copy is limited to in-frame clones, with some not included. The sample records 110,000 or so clones, 35% to 40% being singletons. Input material: CD4+ T cells sorted from blood. Receptors were obtained from a human donor with alopecia areata.

This clone turned up a few times. The CDR3 DNA sequence: TGCAGCGTGCGTCCCGCGGGGGGTGGTGAGCAGTTCTTC. As protein: CSVRPAGGGEQFF. This chain connects TRBV29-1 to TRBJ2-1; TRBD2 matches 8 bases. V lost 6 bases and J lost 9; bases outside the gene matches: 10. The CDR3 extends over 13 amino acids. Germline V gene lookup returns CDR1 SQVTM and CDR2 ANQGSEA.

The chain joins TRBV6-5 to TRBJ1-1; D ambiguous. Trimming cost V 0 bases and J 0 bases, with 11 bases left between them. The CDR3 extends over 16 amino acids. CDR1 and CDR2 from the germline V gene are MNHEY and SVGAGI. The CDR3 nucleotides read TGTGCCAGCAGTTACTCGATTGGGTTCCTGAACACTGAAGCTTTCTTT. Its translation is CASSYSIGFLNTEAFF.

This clone was seen more than once but under ten times. The chain links TRBV28 to TRBJ2-3, with a possible D match to TRBD2 (6 bases). The germline V and J ends were trimmed by 4 bases and 4 bases, with 18 bases remaining between them. The CDR3 covers 16 residues. Germline lookup yields CDR1 MDHEN and CDR2 SYDVKM. CDR3 bases: TGTGCCAGCAGTTCCCCCGTGGTAGGAGGGCCAGATACGCAGTATTTT. Translation gives CASSSPVVGGPDTQYF.

The rearrangement links TRBV29-1 to TRBJ2-5, with 10 bases fitting TRBD2. J was trimmed by 2 bases and V by 6 bases; bases with no gene match: 3. The CDR3 has 13 residues. Germline V gene data show CDR1 as SQVTM and CDR2 as ANQGSEA. The CDR3 protein is CSVAGGPQETQYF. CDR3 bases: TGCAGCGTAGCGGGGGGGCCACAAGAGACCCAGTACTTC.